These 14 T cell receptor beta chains came from one sample sequenced in a study of PD-1 blockade in classical Hodgkin lymphoma. Every single patient, without exception, relapsed after autologous stem cell transplantation, and brentuximab vedotin exposure varied. Generated by immunoSEQ multiplex PCR, the TCRdb table keeps only in-frame clones and is missing some. The data show about 84,000 clones, around 90% seen once. Sample: peripheral blood mononuclear cells (PBMCs), taken at baseline. The receptors were sampled from a human donor with classical Hodgkin lymphoma.

The chain recombines TRBV11-2 with TRBJ2-5, with D perhaps matching TRBD1 (6 bases). V lost 0 bases and J lost 3, with 14 bases in between. The CDR3 is made up of 16 amino acids. The germline CDR1 and CDR2 sequences are SGHAT and FQNNGV. The chain's CDR3 is CASSLESGAGKETQYF. Written as DNA, the CDR3 is TGTGCCAGCAGCTTAGAGTCAGGGGCCGGGAAAGAGACCCAGTACTTC.

This chain joins TRBV30 and TRBJ2-7; TRBD2 aligns across 7 bases. V dropped 2 bases and J dropped 3; count of bases not matched to a gene: 7. In germline, CDR1 is GTSNPN, CDR2 SVGIG (reference sequence). The CDR3 contains 14 residues. The CDR3 protein is CAWSLASGLYEQYF. DNA of the CDR3: TGTGCCTGGAGTTTGGCTAGCGGCCTCTACGAGCAGTACTTC.

The chain joins TRBV28 to TRBJ1-3, with TRBD1 matching over 9 bases. The CDR3 covers 21 residues. With V trimmed by 5 bases and J by 0 bases, 20 bases remained unmatched. In germline, CDR1 is MDHEN, CDR2 SYDVKM. This chain's CDR3 is CASSAAPVYLSGQGSGNTIYF. The CDR3 bases are TGTGCCAGCAGTGCGGCCCCAGTTTATTTATCGGGACAGGGCTCTGGAAACACCATATATTTT.

The rearrangement uses TRBV4-1 and TRBJ2-7; 7 nucleotides align to TRBD2. V lost 4 bases to trimming and J lost 5 bases; unmatched junction nucleotides: 14. This CDR3 contains 16 residues. Germline values: CDR1 MGHRA, CDR2 YSYEKL. The CDR3 nucleotides are TGCGCCAGCAGCCGCGGCCTTCTGCGGGAGTTCCACGAGCAGTACTTC. Translation gives CASSRGLLREFHEQYF.

The chain uses TRBV9 and TRBJ2-3, with 9 bases fitting TRBD1. The CDR3 loop spans 16 amino acids. The germline CDR1 and CDR2 sequences are SGDLS and YYNGEE. V shed 6 bases and J 4 bases; nucleotides not matched to a gene: 12. DNA of the CDR3: TGTGCCAGCACCGGTACCAAGGGACAGGGATCAGATACGCAGTATTTT. The encoded protein is CASTGTKGQGSDTQYF.

This chain connects TRBV29-1 to TRBJ1-5; D remains ambiguous. The CDR3 runs to 13 residues. CDR1 and CDR2 (germline): SQVTM, ANQGSEA. V lost 3 bases, J lost 5 bases, and 11 bases lay in between. The CDR3 coding sequence is TGCAGCGTTGATCCCACGGCCGATCAGCCCCAGCATTTT. This translates into CSVDPTADQPQHF.

J is TRBJ2-1 and V is TRBV28, with 11 positions matching TRBD1. The CDR3 sequence is 14 residues long. The V segment lost 6 bases and the J segment 10 bases; nucleotides outside the gene matches: 8. In germline, CDR1 is MDHEN, CDR2 SYDVKM. The CDR3 DNA reads TGTGCCAGCAGGACCGGGACAGGGGGATTAGAGCAGTTCTTC. Protein product: CASRTGTGGLEQFF.

This chain uses TRBV6-5 with TRBJ2-7, with 7 bases matching TRBD1. J gave up 5 bases and V 6 bases, and 7 bases lay outside the gene matches. Germline V CDR1 and CDR2: MNHEY, SVGAGI. This CDR3 region has 13 residues. CDR3 amino acids: CASRARGIDEQYF. CDR3 DNA sequence: TGTGCCAGCAGGGCCAGGGGGATAGACGAGCAGTACTTC.

V usage is TRBV14 and J usage is TRBJ2-7; D is undetermined. The germline V gene has CDR1 SGHDN and CDR2 FVKESK. CDR3 length: 20 residues. The V end lost 4 bases, the J end lost 6 bases, and 34 bases lay between the germline ends. The CDR3 loop is CASSRTGWLSESLPSLEQYF. The CDR3 nucleotides are TGTGCCAGCAGCCGAACTGGTTGGCTTTCAGAGAGTCTCCCCTCCCTCGAGCAGTACTTC.

For the CDR3, the DNA is TGTGCCAGCAGCGTCCGGGAGAAAGGCGAGCAGTACTTC. It yields the protein CASSVREKGEQYF. This chain uses TRBV7-2 with TRBJ2-7, with D maybe TRBD2 (6 bases). With 5 bases removed from V and 6 bases from J, the gap between germline ends came to 14 bases. Germline assignment: CDR1 SGHTA and CDR2 FQGNSA. This CDR3 is built from 13 residues.

The chain is built from TRBV19 and TRBJ2-3, with TRBD2 as a possible D gene (6 bases). The CDR3 length is 16 residues. Deletions cut 5 bases from V and 0 bases from J, with 15 bases between. Germline V gene lookup returns CDR1 LNHDA and CDR2 SQIVND (reference sequence). CDR3 coding DNA: TGTGCCAGTAGTCCATCCGGGAGAACTAGCACAGATACGCAGTATTTT. Its protein product is CASSPSGRTSTDTQYF.

The chain carries TRBV4-1 and TRBJ1-3; maybe TRBD1 (5 bases). CDR3 length: 17 residues. Germline CDR1 reads MGHRA; CDR2 reads YSYEKL. V lost 3 bases and J lost 0, with 15 bases in between. CDR3 sequence (DNA): TGCGCCAGCAGCCAGTTGACAGAGAGGCGCTCTGGAAACACCATATATTTT. Residues: CASSQLTERRSGNTIYF.

This chain uses TRBV4-1 with TRBJ2-7; D is unclear. The CDR3 is made up of 14 amino acids. The germline V and J ends were trimmed by 0 bases and 2 bases, with 8 bases remaining between them. Per the germline V gene, CDR1 is MGHRA and CDR2 is YSYEKL. Written as DNA, the CDR3 is TGCGCCAGCAGCCAAGAGCCAGCCACCTACGAGCAGTACTTC. It codes for CASSQEPATYEQYF.

The chain employs TRBV4-3 and TRBJ2-7; D gene uncertain. Germline values: CDR1 LGHNA, CDR2 YSLEER. Trimming cost V 0 bases and J 6 bases, with 15 bases left between them. There are 15 residues in the CDR3. Here the CDR3 reads CASSQELSGVGEQYF. In nucleotides, the CDR3 is TGCGCCAGCAGCCAAGAACTATCGGGTGTCGGCGAGCAGTACTTC.